The next 18 T cell receptor beta chains were all read from a single sample in a study of Ad26.COV2.S vaccination and SARS-CoV-2 variants. TCRdb's table, derived via immunoSEQ multiplex PCR, lists solely in-frame clones and lacks some. The sample gives more than 300,000 clones, about 86% of which show up once; approximately 1.9% is in the top ten. Treatment indicated: around 19 received Ad26.COV2.S at low or high dose, single or two shots; roughly 5 received placebo; per-sample allocation not given. After the first vaccine or placebo injection, samples were drawn on day 63. This sample comprised peripheral blood, obtained in a trial of Ad26.COV2.S vaccine versus placebo. The receptors were sampled from a person aged 18 to 59 who received the Ad26.COV2.S COVID-19 vaccine or a placebo.

The CDR3 region has the DNA TGTGCCAGCACTCAAACAGGGACGGGAGGCTACACCTTC. Translation: CASTQTGTGGYTF. The chain has TRBV12-3 or TRBV12-4 and TRBJ1-2, with a tentative D call TRBD1 (6 bases). The V and J ends lost 7 bases and 8 bases respectively, with 17 bases between them. CDR3 length: 13 amino acids.

This CDR3 is CATSRGSNDKKLFF. CDR3 in DNA: TGTGCCACCAGCAGAGGGAGCAATGATAAAAAACTGTTTTTT. The chain has TRBV15 and TRBJ1-4; D remains ambiguous. CDR1 is LNHNV and CDR2 is YYDKDF in the germline V gene (reference sequence). The CDR3 is 14 residues long. V was shortened by 1 base and J by 9 bases, with 12 bases between the two germline ends.

The table lists this clone with a count of one. The chain is built from TRBV6-6 and TRBJ1-6; 8 nucleotides match TRBD1. The CDR3 is made up of 17 amino acids. V lost 5 bases, J lost 7 bases, and 13 bases stayed unmatched. Germline V gene lookup returns CDR1 MNHNY and CDR2 SVGAGI (reference sequence). The CDR3 DNA reads TGTGCCAGCAGTCCCAAAGATCAGGGGGCAGGCAATTCACCCCTCCACTTT. Its translation: CASSPKDQGAGNSPLHF.

The CDR3: CASSKQGGSNNSPLHF. The CDR3 DNA follows: TGTGCCAGCAGTAAACAGGGAGGGAGTAATAATTCACCCCTCCACTTT. The gene calls are TRBV2 and TRBJ1-6, with D perhaps TRBD1 (6 bases). The germline gives CDR1 SNHLY, CDR2 FYNNEI. The CDR3 runs to 16 residues. Trimming pared 5 bases from V and 5 bases from J, leaving 16 bases between.

The rearrangement joins TRBV24-1 to TRBJ2-5; D remains unclear. The CDR3 consists of 16 residues. CDR1 and CDR2 from the germline V gene are KGHDR and SFDVKD. Trimming took off 0 bases at V and 5 bases at J, with 15 bases between the two ends. DNA of the CDR3: TGTGCCACCAGTGATTTGTTGCGGACCGCGCGGGAGACCCAGTACTTC. Translation: CATSDLLRTARETQYF.

CDR3 nucleotide sequence: TGTGCCAGCAGTCGGTCCTCCCGGGACTACAAAGATACGCAGTATTTT. The encoded protein is CASSRSSRDYKDTQYF. The genes are TRBV3-1 (or the pseudogene TRBV3-2) and TRBJ2-3, with 7 bases matching TRBD2. The CDR3 contains 16 residues. V shed 6 bases, J shed 5 bases, and the junction held 14 bases outside the gene matches. Germline CDR1 LGHDT, CDR2 YNNKEL (reference sequence).

The CDR3 region is CATSRAADRDLYGYTF. DNA for the CDR3: TGTGCCACCAGCAGAGCCGCCGACAGGGACCTCTATGGCTACACCTTC. V and J are TRBV15 and TRBJ1-2; 7 bases fit TRBD1. The CDR3 totals 16 residues. CDR1 and CDR2 from the germline V gene are LNHNV and YYDKDF (reference sequence). The V and J ends lost 1 base and 4 bases, in that order; junction bases with no gene match: 9. Looking up the rest from reference TRBV15 and TRBJ1-2 gives the full variable domain: DAMVIQNPRYQVTQFGKPVTLSCSQTLNHNVMYWYQQKSSQAPKLLFHYYDKDFNNEADTPDNFQSRRPNTSFCFLDIRSPGLGDTAMYLCATSRAADRDLYGYTFGSGTRLTVV.

The chain links TRBV7-2 to TRBJ1-2, with TRBD1 matching 12 bases. This CDR3 comprises 15 residues. The germline gives CDR1 SGHTA, CDR2 FQGNSA. Unmatched junction bases numbered 5, after V lost 1 base and J lost 8 bases. The CDR3 loop reads CASSLEGQGARGYTF. The CDR3 nucleotides are TGTGCCAGCAGCTTAGAGGGACAGGGGGCTAGGGGCTACACCTTC.

The chain combines TRBV7-2 with TRBJ2-7; 9 nucleotides line up with TRBD2. Germline V gene sequence: CDR1 SGHTA, CDR2 FQGNSA. The CDR3 loop spans 15 amino acids. J was trimmed by 2 bases and V by 5 bases; bases with no gene match: 7. This CDR3 reads CASSPRERGAYEQYF. The CDR3 DNA reads as TGTGCCAGCAGCCCGCGGGAGCGGGGGGCCTACGAGCAGTACTTC.

CDR3 amino acids: CASSPPGQKNTGELFF. CDR3 nucleotide sequence: TGTGCCAGCAGCCCCCCGGGACAGAAGAACACCGGGGAGCTGTTTTTT. V usage is TRBV9 and J usage is TRBJ2-2; TRBD1 matches 7 bases. CDR1 SGDLS and CDR2 YYNGEE come from the germline V gene. CDR3 length equals 16 residues. Unmatched junction bases numbered 7, after V lost 4 bases and J lost 1 base.

This clone was counted a few times. The V call is TRBV4-1, the J call TRBJ1-2, with 7 bases fitting TRBD1. The CDR3 is 14 residues long. Germline V gene lookup returns CDR1 MGHRA and CDR2 YSYEKL. Trimming at V came to 3 bases and at J to 8 bases, leaving 9 bases not matched to a gene. In DNA, the CDR3 is TGCGCCAGCAGCCATGAACAGGGGTTGGGGGGCTACACCTTC. This gives the protein CASSHEQGLGGYTF.

The chain uses TRBV4-3 and TRBJ1-1; D perhaps matches TRBD1 (6 bases). The germline CDR1 and CDR2 sequences are LGHNA and YSLEER. Trimming took off 0 bases at V and 5 bases at J, with 13 bases between the two ends. This CDR3 contains 15 residues. The CDR3 spells CASSQDEGGWTEAFF. As DNA, the CDR3 is TGCGCCAGCAGCCAAGACGAGGGGGGTTGGACTGAAGCTTTCTTT.

The rearrangement links TRBV5-4 to TRBJ2-1; D unclear. This CDR3 is built from 15 residues. Germline V CDR1 and CDR2: SGHNT, YYREEE (reference sequence). Between the trimmed V and J ends, which lost 0 bases and 1 base, there was a span of 8 bases. DNA for the CDR3: TGTGCCAGCAGCTTGGAGGGTTATTCCTACAATGAGCAGTTCTTC. Its translation is CASSLEGYSYNEQFF. Together with reference TRBV5-4 and TRBJ2-1, the CDR3 gives the full variable domain: ETGVTQSPTHLIKTRGQQVTLRCSSQSGHNTVSWYQQALGQGPQFIFQYYREEENGRGNFPPRFSGLQFPNYSSELNVNALELDDSALYLCASSLEGYSYNEQFFGPGTRLTVL.

The chain links TRBV2 to TRBJ2-7; TRBD1 agrees at 10 bases. Germline V gene data show CDR1 as SNHLY and CDR2 as FYNNEI. V was pared by 9 bases and J by 2 bases, with 4 bases of the junction left unmatched. There are 13 residues in the CDR3. CDR3 coding DNA: TGTGCCAGTTCCGGGACAGGGGCCTACGAGCAGTACTTC. It translates to CASSGTGAYEQYF.

The chain carries TRBV6-2 or TRBV6-3 and TRBJ2-1, with TRBD1 matching 8 bases. CDR1 and CDR2 from the germline V gene are MNHEY and SVGEGT. This CDR3 spans 15 amino acids. Losses at the gene ends were 0 bases for V and 11 bases for J; bases not matched to a gene: 9. As DNA, the CDR3 is TGTGCCAGCAGTTACTCGGAGACCGGGACAGGCAAGCAGTTCTTC. Protein product: CASSYSETGTGKQFF.

The chain couples TRBV7-9 to TRBJ2-1; D gene unclear. With 3 bases removed from V and 15 bases from J, the gap between germline ends came to 18 bases. The CDR3 consists of 13 residues. Per germline, CDR1 SEHNR and CDR2 FQNEAQ (reference sequence). The CDR3: CASSFYPSEPGFF. Here the CDR3 DNA reads TGTGCCAGCAGCTTTTACCCCTCGGAGCCCGGGTTCTTC.

The chain recombines TRBV6-5 with TRBJ2-3; D is uncertain. V lost 3 bases and J 4 bases, leaving 14 bases between the germline ends. The CDR3 runs 15 residues. Germline V lookup: CDR1 MNHEY, CDR2 SVGAGI. CDR3 DNA: TGTGCCAGCAGTTATGCGAAAGGCGACGCAGATACGCAGTATTTT. Translated, it gives CASSYAKGDADTQYF.

This chain joins TRBV6-5 and TRBJ2-3, with 7 nucleotides matching TRBD1. V trimming: 7 bases; J trimming: 1 base; junction bases outside the gene matches: 8. Germline values: CDR1 MNHEY, CDR2 SVGAGI. CDR3 length: 15 amino acids. CDR3 sequence (DNA): TGTGCCAGCACCAAGGGACAGTCGGGCACAGATACGCAGTATTTT. It specifies CASTKGQSGTDTQYF.